This T cell receptor beta chain was captured in a study of T cells expressing NK-cell markers. After re-calling the 5' RACE reads, TCRdb lists one entry per CDR3 protein, DNA absent. Its listing shows a few hundred thousand distinct CDR3 sequences. The study, taken as a whole, reports: Whether expanded NKG2C+ T cell clones were HCMV-specific remained unclear.

The CDR3 totals 15 residues. Per the germline V gene, CDR1 is SNHLY and CDR2 is FYNNEI. A word on this clonotype: Its antigen is as yet unknown.

Sequenced material: blood T cells: a sorted CD56 or NKG2C T cell subset, CD4+ or CD8+ T cells, or bulk PBMC T cells (not recorded which). The J gene is TRBJ2-1, the V gene TRBV2; TCRdb gives TRBD1 as the D gene, but with no DNA this cannot be confirmed. This clonotype was sampled from a man younger than 30 in good health. The CDR3 loop is CASRPFTGSDNEQFF.